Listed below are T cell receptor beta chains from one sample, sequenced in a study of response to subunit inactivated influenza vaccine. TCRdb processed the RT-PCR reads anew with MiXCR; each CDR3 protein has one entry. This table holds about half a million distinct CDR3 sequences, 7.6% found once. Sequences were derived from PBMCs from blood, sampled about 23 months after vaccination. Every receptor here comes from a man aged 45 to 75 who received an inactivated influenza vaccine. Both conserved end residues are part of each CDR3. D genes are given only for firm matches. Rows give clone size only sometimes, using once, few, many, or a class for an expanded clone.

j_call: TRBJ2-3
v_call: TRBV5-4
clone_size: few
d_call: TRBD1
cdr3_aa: CASSSAGGAFSDTQYF
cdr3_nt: TGTGCCAGCAGCTCGGCAGGGGGCGCTTTCTCAGATACGCAGTATTTT

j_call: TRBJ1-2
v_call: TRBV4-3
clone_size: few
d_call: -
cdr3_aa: CASTPGPRQYANYGYTF
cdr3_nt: TGCGCCAGCACCCCCGGACCCAGACAGTATGCTAACTATGGCTACACCTTC

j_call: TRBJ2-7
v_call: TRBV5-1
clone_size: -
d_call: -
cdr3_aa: CASGAVSYEQYF
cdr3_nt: TGCGCCAGCGGGGCGGTCTCCTACGAGCAGTACTTC

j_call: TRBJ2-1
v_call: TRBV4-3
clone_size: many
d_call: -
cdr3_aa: CASSQVGLYNEQFF
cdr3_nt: TGTGCCAGCAGCCAAGTTGGTCTTTACAATGAGCAGTTCTTC

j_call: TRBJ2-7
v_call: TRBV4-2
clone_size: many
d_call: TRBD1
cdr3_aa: CASSRGGQGLEQYF
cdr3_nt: TGTGCCAGCAGCCGAGGGGGACAGGGGCTCGAGCAGTACTTC

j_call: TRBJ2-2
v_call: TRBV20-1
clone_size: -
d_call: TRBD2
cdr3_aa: CSASSGVSTGELFF
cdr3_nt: TGCAGTGCTAGTAGCGGGGTGTCGACCGGGGAGCTGTTTTTT

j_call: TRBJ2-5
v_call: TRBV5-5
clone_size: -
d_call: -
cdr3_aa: CASSLLGSDQETQYF
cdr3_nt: TGTGCCAGCAGCTTACTCGGGAGTGACCAAGAGACCCAGTACTTC

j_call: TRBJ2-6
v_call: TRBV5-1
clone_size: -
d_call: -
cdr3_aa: CASSLVPVGSGANVLTF
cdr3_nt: TGCGCCAGCAGCTTGGTCCCGGTAGGCTCTGGGGCCAACGTCCTGACTTTC

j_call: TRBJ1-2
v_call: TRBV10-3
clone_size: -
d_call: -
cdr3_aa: CAISGASEGYTF
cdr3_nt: TGTGCCATCAGTGGGGCCAGCGAGGGCTACACCTTC

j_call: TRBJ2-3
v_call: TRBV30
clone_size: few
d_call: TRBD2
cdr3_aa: CAWTQGTSGGPSTDTQYF
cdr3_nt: TGTGCCTGGACCCAAGGGACTAGCGGGGGACCTAGCACAGATACGCAGTATTTT

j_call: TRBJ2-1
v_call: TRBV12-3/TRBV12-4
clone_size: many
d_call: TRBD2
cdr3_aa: CASSTGTSGYEQFF
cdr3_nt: TGTGCCAGCAGTACCGGGACTAGCGGGTATGAGCAGTTCTTC

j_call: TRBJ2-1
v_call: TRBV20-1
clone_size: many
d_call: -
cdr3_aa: CSARDAGTGYVNNEQFF
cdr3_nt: TGCAGTGCTAGAGATGCCGGCACAGGATATGTTAACAATGAGCAGTTCTTC

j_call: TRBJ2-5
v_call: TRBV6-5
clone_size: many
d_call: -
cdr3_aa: CASRTGQETQYF
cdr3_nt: TGTGCCAGCAGAACAGGGCAAGAGACCCAGTACTTC

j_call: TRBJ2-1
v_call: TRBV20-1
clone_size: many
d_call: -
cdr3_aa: CSASWGNSYNEQFF
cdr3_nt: TGCAGTGCTAGCTGGGGGAACTCCTACAATGAGCAGTTCTTC

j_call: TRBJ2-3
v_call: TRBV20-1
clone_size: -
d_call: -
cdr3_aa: CSARQARHTLSTDTQYF
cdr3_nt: TGCAGTGCTAGGCAGGCCCGGCATACTCTTAGCACAGATACGCAGTATTTT

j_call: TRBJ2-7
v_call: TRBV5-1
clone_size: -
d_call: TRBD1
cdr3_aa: CASSSSPGTGTYEQYF
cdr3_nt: TGCGCCAGCAGCTCAAGTCCCGGGACAGGGACCTACGAGCAGTACTTC

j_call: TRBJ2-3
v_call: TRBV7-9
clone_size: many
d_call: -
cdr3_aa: CASSLPPGTDTQYF
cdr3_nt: TGTGCCAGCAGCTTACCCCCCGGCACAGATACGCAGTATTTT

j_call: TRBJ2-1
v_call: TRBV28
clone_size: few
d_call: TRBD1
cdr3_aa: CASSETGTGAGGEQFF
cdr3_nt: TGTGCCAGCAGTGAGACCGGGACAGGGGCTGGTGGGGAGCAGTTCTTC

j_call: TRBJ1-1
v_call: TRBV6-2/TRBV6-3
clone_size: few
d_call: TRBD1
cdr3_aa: CASVPQGQAVTEAFF
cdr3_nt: TGTGCCAGCGTGCCCCAAGGACAGGCAGTCACTGAAGCTTTCTTT

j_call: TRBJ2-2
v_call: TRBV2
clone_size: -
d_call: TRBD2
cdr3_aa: CASSGPWTSGGQNTGELFF
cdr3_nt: TGTGCCAGCAGTGGGCCCTGGACTAGCGGGGGCCAGAACACCGGGGAGCTGTTTTTT

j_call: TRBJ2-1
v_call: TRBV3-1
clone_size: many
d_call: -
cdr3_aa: CASSQGEGYNEQFF
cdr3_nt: TGTGCCAGCAGCCAAGGTGAAGGCTACAATGAGCAGTTCTTC

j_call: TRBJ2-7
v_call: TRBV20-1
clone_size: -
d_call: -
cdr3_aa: CSARDWQNLLSSYEQYF
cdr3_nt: TGCAGTGCTAGAGATTGGCAGAACCTGCTGAGCTCCTACGAGCAGTACTTC

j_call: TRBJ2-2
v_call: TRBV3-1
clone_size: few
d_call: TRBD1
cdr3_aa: CASSQEVRGRSIWTGELFF
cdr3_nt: TGTGCCAGCAGCCAAGAGGTCAGGGGGCGCTCTATATGGACCGGGGAGCTGTTTTTT

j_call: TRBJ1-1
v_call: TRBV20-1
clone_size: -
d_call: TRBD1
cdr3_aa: CSAEFRDRGRTEAFF
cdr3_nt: TGCAGTGCTGAATTCCGGGACAGGGGGCGCACTGAAGCTTTCTTT

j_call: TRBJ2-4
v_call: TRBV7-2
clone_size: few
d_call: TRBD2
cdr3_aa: CASSFETSGRGVQYF
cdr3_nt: TGTGCCAGCAGCTTTGAGACTAGCGGGAGGGGTGTTCAGTACTTC

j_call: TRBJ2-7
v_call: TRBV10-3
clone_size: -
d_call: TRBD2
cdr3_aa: CASGTNSYVQYF
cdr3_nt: TGTGCCAGCGGGACTAACTCCTACGTGCAGTACTTC

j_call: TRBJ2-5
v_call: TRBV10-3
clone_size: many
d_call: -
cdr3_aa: CAISESQGDMVRETQYF
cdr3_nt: TGTGCCATCAGTGAGTCGCAAGGGGATATGGTTCGGGAGACCCAGTACTTC

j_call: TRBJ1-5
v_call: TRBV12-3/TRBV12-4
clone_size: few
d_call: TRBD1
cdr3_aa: CASRRGTGDDSNQPQHF
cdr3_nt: TGTGCCAGCAGGAGGGGGACAGGGGATGATAGCAATCAGCCCCAGCATTTT